The entry below gives a single T cell receptor (beta chain) sequence along with its context. The V gene's germline CDR1 is SGDLS and CDR2 YYNGEE. Between the trimmed V and J ends, which lost 2 bases and 3 bases, there was a span of 12 bases. The CDR3 is made up of 15 amino acids. The method was immunoSEQ multiplex PCR; TCRdb's version includes in-frame clones alone and lacks a portion of them. The sample includes around 25,000 clones, approximately 90% seen only once; the top ten take 25% to 35%. The sample belongs to a study of preoperative IRX-2 immunotherapy in early breast cancer. Documented treatment: preoperative locoregional IRX-2 cytokine immunotherapy. This phase Ib study tested locoregional IRX-2 cytokine immunotherapy given before surgery.

The sequencing used tumor tissue, collected after IRX-2 immunotherapy. The receptor comes from a human donor with breast cancer. J is TRBJ1-5 and V is TRBV9; D gene uncertain. CDR3 sequence: CASSVTVGNNQPQHF. In DNA form, the CDR3 reads TGTGCCAGCAGCGTGACGGTGGGGAACAATCAGCCCCAGCATTTT.